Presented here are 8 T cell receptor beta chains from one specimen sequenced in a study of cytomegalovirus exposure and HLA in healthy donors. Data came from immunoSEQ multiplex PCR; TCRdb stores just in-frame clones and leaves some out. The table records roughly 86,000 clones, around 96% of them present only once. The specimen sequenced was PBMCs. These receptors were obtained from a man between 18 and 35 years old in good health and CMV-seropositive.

CDR3 amino acids: CASSPRPYEQYF. DNA for the CDR3: TGTGCCAGCAGCCCCAGGCCCTACGAGCAGTACTTC. The chain combines TRBV7-9 with TRBJ2-7; D is uncertain. Germline CDR1 SEHNR, CDR2 FQNEAQ (reference sequence). The CDR3 loop spans 12 amino acids. Trimming pared 5 bases from V and 2 bases from J, leaving 7 bases between.

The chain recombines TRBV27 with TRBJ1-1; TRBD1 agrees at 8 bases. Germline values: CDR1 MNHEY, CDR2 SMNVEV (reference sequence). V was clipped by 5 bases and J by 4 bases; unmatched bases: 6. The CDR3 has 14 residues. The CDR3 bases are TGTGCCAGCAGTGGACAGGGATCGGGCACTGAAGCTTTCTTT. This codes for CASSGQGSGTEAFF.

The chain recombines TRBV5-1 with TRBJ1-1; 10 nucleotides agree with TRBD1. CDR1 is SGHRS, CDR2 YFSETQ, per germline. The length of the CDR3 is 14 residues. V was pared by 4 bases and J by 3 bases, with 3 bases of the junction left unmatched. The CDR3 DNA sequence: TGCGCCAGCAGCAACGGACAGGGGGACACTGAAGCTTTCTTT. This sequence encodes CASSNGQGDTEAFF. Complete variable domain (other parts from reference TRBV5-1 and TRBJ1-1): KAGVTQTPRYLIKTRGQQVTLSCSPISGHRSVSWYQQTPGQGLQFLFEYFSETQRNKGNFPGRFSGRQFSNSRSEMNVSTLELGDSALYLCASSNGQGDTEAFFGQGTRLTVV.

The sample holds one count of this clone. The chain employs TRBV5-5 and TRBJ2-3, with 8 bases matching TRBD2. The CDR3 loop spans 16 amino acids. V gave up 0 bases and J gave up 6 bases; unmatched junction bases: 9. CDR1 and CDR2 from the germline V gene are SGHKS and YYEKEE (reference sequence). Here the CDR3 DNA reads TGTGCCAGCAGCTTGGATTTAGCGGGATTTCTTGATACGCAGTATTTT. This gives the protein CASSLDLAGFLDTQYF. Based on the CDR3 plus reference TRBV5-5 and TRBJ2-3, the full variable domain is DAGVTQSPTHLIKTRGQQVTLRCSPISGHKSVSWYQQVLGQGPQFIFQYYEKEERGRGNFPDRFSARQFPNYSSELNVNALLLGDSALYLCASSLDLAGFLDTQYFGPGTRLTVL.

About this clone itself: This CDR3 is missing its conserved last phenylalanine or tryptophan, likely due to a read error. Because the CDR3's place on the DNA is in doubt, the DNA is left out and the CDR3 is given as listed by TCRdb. The CDR3 loop reads CASSLFEGL. This chain joins TRBV5-8 and TRBJ2-7; the D segment call TRBD2 is taken from the table without a DNA check. The CDR3 has 9 residues if both end residues are counted. Germline-derived CDR1 and CDR2 are SGHTS and YDEGEE.

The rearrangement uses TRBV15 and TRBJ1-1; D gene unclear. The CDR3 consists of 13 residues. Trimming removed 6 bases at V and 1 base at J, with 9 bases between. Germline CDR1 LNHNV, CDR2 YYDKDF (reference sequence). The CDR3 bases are TGTGCCACCAGTCGACGGAGGAACACTGAAGCTTTCTTT. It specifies CATSRRRNTEAFF.

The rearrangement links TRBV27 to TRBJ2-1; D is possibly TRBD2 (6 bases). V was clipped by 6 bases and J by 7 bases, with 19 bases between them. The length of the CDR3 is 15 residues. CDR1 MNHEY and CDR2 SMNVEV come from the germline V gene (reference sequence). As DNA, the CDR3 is TGTGCCAGCAGCCCTCCGGCGGGAACCTCTAATGAGCAGTTCTTC. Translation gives CASSPPAGTSNEQFF.

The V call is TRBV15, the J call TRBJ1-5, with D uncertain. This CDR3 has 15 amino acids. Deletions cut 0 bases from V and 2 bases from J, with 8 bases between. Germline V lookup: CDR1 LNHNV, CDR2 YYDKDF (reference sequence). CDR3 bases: TGTGCCACCAGCAGAGAGGGCTTGGGCAATCAGCCCCAGCATTTT. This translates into CATSREGLGNQPQHF.